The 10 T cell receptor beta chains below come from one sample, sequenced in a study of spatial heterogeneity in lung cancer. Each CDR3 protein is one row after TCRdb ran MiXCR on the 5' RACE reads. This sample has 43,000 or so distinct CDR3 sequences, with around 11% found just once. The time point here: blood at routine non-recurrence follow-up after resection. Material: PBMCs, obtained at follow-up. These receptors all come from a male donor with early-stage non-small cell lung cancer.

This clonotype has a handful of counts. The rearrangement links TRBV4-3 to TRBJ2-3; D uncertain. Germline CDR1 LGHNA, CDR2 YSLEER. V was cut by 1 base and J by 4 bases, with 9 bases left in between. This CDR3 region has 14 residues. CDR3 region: CASSQGQFADTQYF. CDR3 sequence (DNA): TGCGCCAGCAGCCAAGGGCAGTTCGCAGATACGCAGTATTTT.

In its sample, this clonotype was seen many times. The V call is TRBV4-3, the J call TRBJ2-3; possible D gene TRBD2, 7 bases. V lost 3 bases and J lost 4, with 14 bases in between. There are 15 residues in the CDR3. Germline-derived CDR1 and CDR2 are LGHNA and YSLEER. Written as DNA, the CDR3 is TGCGCCAGCAGCCATGGGGGGGGGCCCCCAGATACGCAGTATTTT. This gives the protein CASSHGGGPPDTQYF.

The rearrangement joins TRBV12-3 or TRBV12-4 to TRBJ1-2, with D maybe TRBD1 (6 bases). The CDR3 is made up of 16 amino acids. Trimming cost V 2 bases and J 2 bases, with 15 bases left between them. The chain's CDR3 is CASSLRHRASNYGYTF. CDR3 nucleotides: TGTGCCAGCAGTTTACGCCACAGGGCCTCAAACTATGGCTACACCTTC.

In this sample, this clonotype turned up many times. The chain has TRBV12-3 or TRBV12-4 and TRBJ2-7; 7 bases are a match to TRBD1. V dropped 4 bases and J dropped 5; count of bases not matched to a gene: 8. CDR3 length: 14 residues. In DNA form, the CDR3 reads TGTGCCAGCAGTTCCCGACAGGGCAGGGACGAGCAGTACTTC. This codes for CASSSRQGRDEQYF.

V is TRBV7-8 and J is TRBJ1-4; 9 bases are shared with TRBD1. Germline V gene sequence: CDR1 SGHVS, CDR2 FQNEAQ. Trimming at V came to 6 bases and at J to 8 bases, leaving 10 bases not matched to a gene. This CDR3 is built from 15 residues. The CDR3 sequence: CASRGGTGTEEKLFF. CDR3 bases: TGTGCCAGCAGGGGAGGGACAGGGACGGAAGAAAAACTGTTTTTT. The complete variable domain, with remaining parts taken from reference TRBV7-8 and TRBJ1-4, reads GAGVSQSPRYKVAKRGQDVALRCDPISGHVSLFWYQQALGQGPEFLTYFQNEAQLDKSGLPSDRFFAERPEGSVSTLKIQRTQQEDSAVYLCASRGGTGTEEKLFFGSGTQLSVL.

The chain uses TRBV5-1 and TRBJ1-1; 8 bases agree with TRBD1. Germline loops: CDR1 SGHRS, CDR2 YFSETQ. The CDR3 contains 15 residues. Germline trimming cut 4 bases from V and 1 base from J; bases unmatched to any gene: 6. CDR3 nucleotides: TGCGCCAGCAGCAAGACAGGGGATTCGAACACTGAAGCTTTCTTT. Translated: CASSKTGDSNTEAFF. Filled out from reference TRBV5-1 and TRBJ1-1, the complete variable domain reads KAGVTQTPRYLIKTRGQQVTLSCSPISGHRSVSWYQQTPGQGLQFLFEYFSETQRNKGNFPGRFSGRQFSNSRSEMNVSTLELGDSALYLCASSKTGDSNTEAFFGQGTRLTVV.

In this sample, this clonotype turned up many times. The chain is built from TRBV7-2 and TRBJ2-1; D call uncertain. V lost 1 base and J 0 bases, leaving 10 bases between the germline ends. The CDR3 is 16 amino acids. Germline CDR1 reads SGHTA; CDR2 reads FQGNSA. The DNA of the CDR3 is TGTGCCAGCAGCTTAGATGGGATGATCTCCTACAATGAGCAGTTCTTC. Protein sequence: CASSLDGMISYNEQFF.

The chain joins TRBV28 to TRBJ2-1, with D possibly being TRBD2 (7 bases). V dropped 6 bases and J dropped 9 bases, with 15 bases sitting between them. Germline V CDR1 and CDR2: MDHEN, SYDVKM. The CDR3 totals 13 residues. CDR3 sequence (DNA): TGTGCCAGCAGACGTGGGGGGGCCGCTGAGCAGTTCTTC. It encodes CASRRGGAAEQFF. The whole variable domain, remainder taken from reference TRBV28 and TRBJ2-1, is DVKVTQSSRYLVKRTGEKVFLECVQDMDHENMFWYRQDPGLGLRLIYFSYDVKMKEKGDIPEGYSVSREKKERFSLILESASTNQTSMYLCASRRGGAAEQFFGPGTRLTVL.

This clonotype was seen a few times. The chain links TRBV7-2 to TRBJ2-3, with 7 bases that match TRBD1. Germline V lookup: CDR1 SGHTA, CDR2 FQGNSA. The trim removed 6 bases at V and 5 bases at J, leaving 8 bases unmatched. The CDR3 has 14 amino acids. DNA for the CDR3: TGTGCCAGCAGAGATAACAGGGGAGTAGATACGCAGTATTTT. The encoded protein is CASRDNRGVDTQYF. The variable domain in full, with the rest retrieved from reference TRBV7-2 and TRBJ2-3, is GAGVSQSPSNKVTEKGKDVELRCDPISGHTALYWYRQSLGQGLEFLIYFQGNSAPDKSGLPSDRFSAERTGGSVSTLTIQRTQQEDSAVYLCASRDNRGVDTQYFGPGTRLTVL.

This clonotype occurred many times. The CDR3 loop is CASSEEYRENTF. CDR3 nucleotides: TGTGCCAGCAGTGAAGAGTATAGAGAAAACACCTTC. V gene TRBV2 combines with J gene TRBJ1-2; no reliable D call. Germline values: CDR1 SNHLY, CDR2 FYNNEI. V dropped 1 base and J dropped 12 bases, with 12 bases sitting between them. The CDR3 contains 12 residues.